These 2 T cell receptor beta chains originate from one sample sequenced in a study of T cells after yellow fever vaccination (dated by TCRdb to between 2017 and 2020). Per the publication, the treatment or condition label means: live attenuated yellow fever vaccine strain. Receptor libraries were prepared by 5' RACE. Sequencing relied on an Illumina NovaSeq 6000. TCRdb reanalyzed the raw reads on its own, using fastp at Q25 for trimming and MiXCR for clone calling, and kept in-frame beta chains. CDR3 protein duplicates are merged, each entry listing the most common genes and DNA. This sample gives roughly 330,000 distinct CDR3 sequences in total; approximately 4% of them show up just once. The top ten constitute roughly a quarter of the sample. Sequenced here: PBMCs, sampled 5 days after the yellow fever booster vaccination. The receptors originated from a man between 18 and 35 years old who received the YFV17D yellow fever vaccine.

This clonotype has a handful of counts. The V and J genes are TRBV20-1 and TRBJ1-5; 11 nucleotides agree with TRBD1. The CDR3 is 14 residues long. The V gene's germline CDR1 is DFQATT and CDR2 SNEGSKA (reference sequence). After removal of 3 bases from V and 5 bases from J, the junction contained 3 bases not matched to a gene. The CDR3 coding sequence is TGCAGTGCTAGGGGACAGGGGGTAGATCAGCCCCAGCATTTT. Translating gives CSARGQGVDQPQHF.

Many counts were recorded for this clonotype. The chain has TRBV7-3 and TRBJ2-1; 8 nucleotides line up with TRBD2. Per germline, CDR1 SGHTA and CDR2 FQGTGA. This CDR3 spans 14 amino acids. J gave up 8 bases and V 1 base, and 4 bases lay outside the gene matches. CDR3 in DNA: TGTGCCAGCAGCTTAAGCGGGGGGTCTCATGAGCAGTTCTTC. Its translation: CASSLSGGSHEQFF.